This is a list of T cell receptor beta chains from one sample in a study of CD8 T cells in ankylosing spondylitis. TCRdb reanalysed the 5' RACE reads using MiXCR and keeps one entry per CDR3 protein. The sample contains 250,000 to 350,000 distinct CDR3 sequences, 15% to 25% of which appear only once. The specimen was blood, either unsorted or a sorted T cell fraction (not recorded which). Receptor source: a male donor with ankylosing spondylitis or in good health (not recorded which). CDR3s include the opening cysteine and the closing phenylalanine or tryptophan. Fields, in order: V gene, J gene, CDR3 protein.

TRBV9,TRBJ1-1,CASSVDRGRTEAFF
TRBV15,TRBJ2-3,CATSRDGGTVGTQYF
TRBV28,TRBJ1-1,CASSSQSTEAFF
TRBV12-3/TRBV12-4,TRBJ2-3,CASTGTSGRTDTQYF
TRBV20-1,TRBJ2-2,CSARDFRGTGELFF
TRBV5-1,TRBJ2-1,CASSFRADPTFYNEQFF
TRBV7-6,TRBJ2-1,CASSRGTSGGHNEQFF
TRBV24-1,TRBJ1-4,CATSEATDEKLFF
TRBV5-1,TRBJ2-3,CASSLLTSGKTDTQYF
TRBV20-1,TRBJ1-6,CSARVEDRVVSPLHF
TRBV20-1,TRBJ1-5,CSAPPPGTGLTGQPQHF
TRBV10-3,TRBJ2-3,CAILGLADMTDTQYF
TRBV29-1,TRBJ1-3,CSVRTEGNTIYF
TRBV20-1,TRBJ2-1,CSASPYGDNNEQFF
TRBV11-2,TRBJ2-1,CASSYLPGLPSYNEQFF
TRBV3-1,TRBJ1-6,CASSLGQAGDSPLHF
TRBV29-1,TRBJ2-1,CSVRDMVAHEQFF